These 5 T cell receptor beta chains originate from one sample sequenced in a study of cytomegalovirus exposure and HLA in healthy donors. 13 Jbeta primers and 60 Vbeta primers were used for the PCR. Data came from immunoSEQ multiplex PCR; TCRdb stores just in-frame clones and leaves some out. This sample has about 110,000 clones, with 70% to 80% found just once. Sequenced input: PBMCs. All receptors derive from a woman aged 18-29 years in good health and CMV-seropositive.

For the CDR3, the DNA is TGTGCCAGCAGCTTAGGGACAGGGGGTCAGAACACTGAAGCTTTCTTT. It specifies CASSLGTGGQNTEAFF. The chain couples TRBV13 to TRBJ1-1, with 9 bases fitting TRBD1. J gave up 1 base and V 0 bases, and 3 bases lay outside the gene matches. Germline V gene data show CDR1 as PRHDT and CDR2 as FYEKMQ (reference sequence). The CDR3 is 16 amino acids.

This chain connects TRBV5-1 to TRBJ2-5, with D possibly being TRBD1 (6 bases). The CDR3 sequence is 14 residues long. In germline, CDR1 is SGHRS, CDR2 YFSETQ. Trimming stripped 4 bases from V and 1 base from J, with 11 bases between. DNA of the CDR3: TGCGCCAGCAGCACGACGGACAGCCAAGAGACCCAGTACTTC. It yields the protein CASSTTDSQETQYF.

This chain connects TRBV5-4 to TRBJ1-1; tentatively, D is TRBD1 (6 bases). Germline CDR1 is SGHNT and CDR2 is YYREEE (reference sequence). The CDR3 has 16 residues. V was clipped by 0 bases and J by 1 base, with 13 bases between them. This chain's CDR3 is CASSLAAGVANTEAFF. In DNA form, the CDR3 reads TGTGCCAGCAGCTTGGCGGCAGGGGTTGCGAACACTGAAGCTTTCTTT.

This clone is labeled medium-sized. V and J are TRBV7-9 and TRBJ1-1, with D possibly TRBD1 on 6 matching bases. Trimming removed 7 bases from V and 6 bases from J, with 9 bases in between. Germline CDR1 and CDR2: SEHNR and FQNEAQ (reference sequence). The CDR3 is 11 residues long. The CDR3 sequence: CASTWGPEAFF. In DNA, the CDR3 is TGTGCCAGCACCTGGGGGCCTGAAGCTTTCTTT.

The chain joins TRBV5-1 to TRBJ2-6, with D possibly matching TRBD1 (5 bases). Germline-derived CDR1 and CDR2 are SGHRS and YFSETQ. Between the trimmed V and J ends, which lost 4 bases and 0 bases, there was a span of 11 bases. The CDR3 is 16 residues long. The CDR3 here is CASSLRQLSGANVLTF. For the CDR3, the DNA is TGCGCCAGCAGCCTAAGACAGCTCTCTGGGGCCAACGTCCTGACTTTC.